This T cell receptor (beta chain) was captured by sequencing in a study of T-cell memory formation after mild COVID-19. Overall study: TCR clusters were largely donor specific.

This clonotype was seen a few times. Antigen specificity is unknown. One entry per CDR3 protein results from TCRdb running MiXCR on the 5' RACE reads. The repertoire includes around 130,000 distinct CDR3 sequences, roughly 6.2% of them detected once, and 2% to 2.5% sits in the top ten. V shed 1 base, J shed 4 bases, and the junction held 11 bases outside the gene matches. Germline CDR1 and CDR2: SGHTA and FQGNSA. The CDR3 covers 18 residues. Study conclusions and caveats: Mostly located in CM and EM were contracting CD4+ clones, with contracting CD8+ clones located in EMRA. SARS-CoV-2 specificity of second-wave clones peaking day 37 was unconfirmed.

The sequencing sample was made of PBMCs or a T cell subset sorted from them (not recorded which). V usage is TRBV7-2 and J usage is TRBJ1-5, with TRBD1 matching over 9 bases. The source is an adult woman who had mild COVID-19 (a few samples of this study predate the infection). Cell type and time point are not known. This CDR3 reads CASSLVGSGQGGNQPQHF. CDR3 nucleotide sequence: TGTGCCAGCAGCTTAGTGGGATCGGGACAGGGCGGGAATCAGCCCCAGCATTTT.